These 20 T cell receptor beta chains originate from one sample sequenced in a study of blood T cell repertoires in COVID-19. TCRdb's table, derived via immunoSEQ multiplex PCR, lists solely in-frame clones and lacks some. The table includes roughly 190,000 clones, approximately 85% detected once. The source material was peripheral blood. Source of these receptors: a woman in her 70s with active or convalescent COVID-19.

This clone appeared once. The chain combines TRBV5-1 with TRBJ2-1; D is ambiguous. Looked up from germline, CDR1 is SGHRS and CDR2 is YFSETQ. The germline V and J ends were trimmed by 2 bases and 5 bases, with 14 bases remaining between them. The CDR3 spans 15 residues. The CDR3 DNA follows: TGCGCCAGCAGCTTTAATTTCAGGAAGAACAATGAGCAGTTCTTC. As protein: CASSFNFRKNNEQFF.

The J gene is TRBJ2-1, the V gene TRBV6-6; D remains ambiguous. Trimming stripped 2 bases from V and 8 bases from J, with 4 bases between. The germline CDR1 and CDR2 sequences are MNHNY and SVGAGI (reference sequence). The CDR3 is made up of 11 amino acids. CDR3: CASSYGYEQFF. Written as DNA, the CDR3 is TGTGCCAGCAGTTACGGCTATGAGCAGTTCTTC.

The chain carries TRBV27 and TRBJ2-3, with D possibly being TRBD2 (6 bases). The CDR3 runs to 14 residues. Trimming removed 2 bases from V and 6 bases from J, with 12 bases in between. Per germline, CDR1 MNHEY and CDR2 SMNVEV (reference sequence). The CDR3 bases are TGTGCCAGCAGTTTAGCGGGAATCTGGGATACGCAGTATTTT. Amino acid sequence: CASSLAGIWDTQYF.

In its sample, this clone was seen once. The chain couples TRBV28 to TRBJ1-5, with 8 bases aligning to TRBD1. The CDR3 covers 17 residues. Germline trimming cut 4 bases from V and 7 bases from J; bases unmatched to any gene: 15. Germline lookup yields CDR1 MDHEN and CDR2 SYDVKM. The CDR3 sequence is CASSSPLLQGGEQPQHF. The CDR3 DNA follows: TGTGCCAGCAGTTCTCCCTTACTACAGGGGGGGGAGCAGCCCCAGCATTTT.

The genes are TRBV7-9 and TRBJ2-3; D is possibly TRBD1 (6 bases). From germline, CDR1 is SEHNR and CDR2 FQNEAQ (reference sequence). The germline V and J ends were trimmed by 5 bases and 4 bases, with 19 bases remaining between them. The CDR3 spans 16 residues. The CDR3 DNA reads TGTGCCAGCAGCCGCCCGGGACACCCGAGCCCAGATACGCAGTATTTT. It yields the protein CASSRPGHPSPDTQYF.

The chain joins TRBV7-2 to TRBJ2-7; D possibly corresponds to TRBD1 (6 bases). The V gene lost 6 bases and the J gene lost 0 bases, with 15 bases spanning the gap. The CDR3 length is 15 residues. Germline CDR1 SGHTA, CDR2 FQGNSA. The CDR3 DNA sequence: TGTGCCAGCAGGCGTCTTCCGGACAGCTCCTACGAGCAGTACTTC. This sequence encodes CASRRLPDSSYEQYF.

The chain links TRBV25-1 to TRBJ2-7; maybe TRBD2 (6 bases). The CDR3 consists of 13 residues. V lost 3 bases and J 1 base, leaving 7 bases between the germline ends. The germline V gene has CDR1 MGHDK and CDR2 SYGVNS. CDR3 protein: CASSDGTSYEQYF. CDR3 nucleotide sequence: TGTGCCAGCAGTGACGGGACTTCCTACGAGCAGTACTTC.

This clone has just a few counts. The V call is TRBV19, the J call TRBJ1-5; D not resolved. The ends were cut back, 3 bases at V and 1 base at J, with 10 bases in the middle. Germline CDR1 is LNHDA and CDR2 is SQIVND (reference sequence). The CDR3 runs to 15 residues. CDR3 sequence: CASSIRSRSNQPQHF. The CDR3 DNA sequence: TGTGCCAGTAGTATCAGGTCCCGAAGCAATCAGCCCCAGCATTTT.

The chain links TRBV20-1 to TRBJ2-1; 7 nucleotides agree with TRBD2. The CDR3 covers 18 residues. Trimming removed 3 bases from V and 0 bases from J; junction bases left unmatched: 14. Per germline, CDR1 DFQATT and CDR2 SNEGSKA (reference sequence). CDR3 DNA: TGCAGTGCTAGTCATTACCTTGGGCGCGGGAGCTCCTACAATGAGCAGTTCTTC. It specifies CSASHYLGRGSSYNEQFF.

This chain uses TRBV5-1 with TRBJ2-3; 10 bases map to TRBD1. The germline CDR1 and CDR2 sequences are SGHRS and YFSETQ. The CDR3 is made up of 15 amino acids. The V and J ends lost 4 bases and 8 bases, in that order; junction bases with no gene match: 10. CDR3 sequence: CASSPRTGGSGTQYF. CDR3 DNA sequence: TGCGCCAGCAGCCCCAGGACAGGGGGTTCGGGTACGCAGTATTTT.

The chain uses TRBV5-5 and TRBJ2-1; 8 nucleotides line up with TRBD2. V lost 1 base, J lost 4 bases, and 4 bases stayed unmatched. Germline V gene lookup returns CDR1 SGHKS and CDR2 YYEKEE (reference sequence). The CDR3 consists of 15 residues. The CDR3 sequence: CASSLSSGSYNEQFF. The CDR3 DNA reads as TGTGCCAGCAGCTTGAGCAGCGGGAGTTACAATGAGCAGTTCTTC.

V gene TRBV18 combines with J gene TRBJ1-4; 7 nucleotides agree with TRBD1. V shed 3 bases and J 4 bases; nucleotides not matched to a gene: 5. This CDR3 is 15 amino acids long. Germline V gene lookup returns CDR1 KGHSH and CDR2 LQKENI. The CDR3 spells CASSPLTGNNEKLFF. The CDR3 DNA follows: TGTGCCAGCTCACCTCTGACAGGGAATAATGAAAAACTGTTTTTT.

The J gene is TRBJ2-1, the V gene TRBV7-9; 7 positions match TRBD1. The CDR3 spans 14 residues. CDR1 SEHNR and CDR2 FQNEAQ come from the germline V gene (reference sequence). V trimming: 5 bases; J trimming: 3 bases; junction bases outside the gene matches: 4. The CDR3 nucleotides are TGTGCCAGCAGCCGTGGACAGGACTACAATGAGCAGTTCTTC. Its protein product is CASSRGQDYNEQFF.

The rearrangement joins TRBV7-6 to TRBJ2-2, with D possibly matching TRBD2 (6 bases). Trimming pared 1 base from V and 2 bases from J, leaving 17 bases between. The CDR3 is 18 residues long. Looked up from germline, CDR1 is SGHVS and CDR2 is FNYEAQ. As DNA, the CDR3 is TGTGCCAGCAGCTTAGGCCCAGGAGGAGGGGCCAACACCGGGGAGCTGTTTTTT. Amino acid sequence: CASSLGPGGGANTGELFF.

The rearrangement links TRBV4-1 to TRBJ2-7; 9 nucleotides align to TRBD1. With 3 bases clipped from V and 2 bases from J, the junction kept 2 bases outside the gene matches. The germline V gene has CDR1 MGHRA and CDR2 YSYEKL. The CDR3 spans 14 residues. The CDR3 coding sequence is TGCGCCAGCAGCCATCGGACAGGGGCCTACGAGCAGTACTTC. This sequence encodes CASSHRTGAYEQYF.

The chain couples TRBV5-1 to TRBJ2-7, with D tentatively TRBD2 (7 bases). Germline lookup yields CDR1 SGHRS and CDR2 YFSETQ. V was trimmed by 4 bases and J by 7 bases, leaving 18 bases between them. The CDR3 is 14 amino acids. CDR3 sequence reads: CASSRTAGLQEQYF. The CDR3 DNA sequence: TGCGCCAGCAGCAGGACAGCGGGATTACAGGAGCAGTACTTC.

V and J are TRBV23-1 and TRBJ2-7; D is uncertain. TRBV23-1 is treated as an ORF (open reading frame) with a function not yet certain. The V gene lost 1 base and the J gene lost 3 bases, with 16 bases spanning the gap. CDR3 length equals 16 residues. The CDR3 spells CASSQLPQRLFYEQYF. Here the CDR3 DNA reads TGCGCCAGCAGTCAATTGCCGCAGCGCCTATTCTACGAGCAGTACTTC.

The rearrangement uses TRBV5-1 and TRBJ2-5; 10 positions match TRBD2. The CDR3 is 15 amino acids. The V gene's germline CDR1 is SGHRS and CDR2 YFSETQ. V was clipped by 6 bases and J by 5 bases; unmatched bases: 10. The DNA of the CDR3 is TGCGCCAGCACAGCGGGAGGGCCGAGGGGGGAGACCCAGTACTTC. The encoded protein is CASTAGGPRGETQYF. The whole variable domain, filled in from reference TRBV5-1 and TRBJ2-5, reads KAGVTQTPRYLIKTRGQQVTLSCSPISGHRSVSWYQQTPGQGLQFLFEYFSETQRNKGNFPGRFSGRQFSNSRSEMNVSTLELGDSALYLCASTAGGPRGETQYFGPGTRLLVL.

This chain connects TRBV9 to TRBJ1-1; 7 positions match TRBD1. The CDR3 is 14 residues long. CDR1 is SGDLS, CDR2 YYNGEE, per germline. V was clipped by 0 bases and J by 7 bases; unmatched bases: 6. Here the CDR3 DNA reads TGTGCCAGCAGCGTAGAGTTAGGGGGCAATGAAGCTTTCTTT. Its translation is CASSVELGGNEAFF.

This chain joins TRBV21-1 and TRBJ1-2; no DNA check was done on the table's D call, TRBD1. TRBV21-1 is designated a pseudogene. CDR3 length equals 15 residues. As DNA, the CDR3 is TGTGCCAGCAGCAAAAGGCGTCGACAAACCCGGGGCTACACCTTC. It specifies CASSKRRRQTRGYTF.